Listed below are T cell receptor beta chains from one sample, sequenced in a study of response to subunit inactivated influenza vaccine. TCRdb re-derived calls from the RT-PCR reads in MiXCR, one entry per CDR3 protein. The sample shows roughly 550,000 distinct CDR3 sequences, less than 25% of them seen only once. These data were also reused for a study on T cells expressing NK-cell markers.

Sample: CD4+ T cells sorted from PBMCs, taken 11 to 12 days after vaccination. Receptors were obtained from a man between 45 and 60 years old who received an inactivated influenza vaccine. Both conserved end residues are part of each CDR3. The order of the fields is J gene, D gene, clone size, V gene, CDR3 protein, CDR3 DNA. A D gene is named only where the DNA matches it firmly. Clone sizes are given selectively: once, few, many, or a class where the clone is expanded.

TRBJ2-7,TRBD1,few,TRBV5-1,CASSFTQGAVYEQYF,TGCGCCAGCAGCTTCACACAGGGGGCAGTTTACGAGCAGTACTTC
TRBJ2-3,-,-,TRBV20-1,CSVRRFGSSTDTQYF,TGCAGTGTTAGACGGTTCGGATCTAGCACAGATACGCAGTATTTT
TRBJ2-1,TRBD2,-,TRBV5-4,CASSQRTSGRADEQFF,TGTGCCAGCAGTCAAAGGACTAGCGGGAGGGCAGATGAGCAGTTCTTC
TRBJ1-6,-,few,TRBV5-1,CASGDGSYNSPLHF,TGCGCCAGCGGCGACGGGTCCTATAATTCACCCCTCCACTTT
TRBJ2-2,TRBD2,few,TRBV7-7,CASSQGLAGASGELFF,TGTGCCAGCAGCCAAGGACTAGCGGGAGCTAGCGGGGAGCTGTTTTTT
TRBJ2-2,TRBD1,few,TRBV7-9,CASRTWQGAYTGELFF,TGTGCCAGCAGAACATGGCAGGGGGCTTACACCGGGGAGCTGTTTTTT
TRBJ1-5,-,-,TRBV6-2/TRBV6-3,CASSPPQGNQPQHF,TGTGCCAGCAGTCCCCCCCAGGGGAATCAGCCCCAGCATTTT
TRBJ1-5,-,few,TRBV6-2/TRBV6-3,CASSYSGSNQPQHF,TGTGCCAGCAGTTACTCGGGTAGCAATCAGCCCCAGCATTTT
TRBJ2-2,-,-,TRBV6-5,CASRYRLNTGELLF,TGTGCCAGCAGATATAGACTCAACACCGGGGAGCTGCTTTTT
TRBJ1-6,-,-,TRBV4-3,CASSQVNLNSPLHF,TGCGCCAGCAGCCAAGTAAACTTGAATTCACCCCTCCACTTT
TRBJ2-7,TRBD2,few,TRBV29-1,CSVDSRVGGAYEQYF,TGCAGCGTTGATTCAAGAGTCGGGGGGGCCTACGAGCAGTACTTC
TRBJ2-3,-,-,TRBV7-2,CASSLGTAYTITDTQYF,TGTGCCAGCAGCTTAGGGACAGCCTACACCATCACAGATACGCAGTATTTT
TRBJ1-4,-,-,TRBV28,CASSFSGHLVEKLFF,TGTGCCAGCAGTTTCTCGGGGCATTTGGTCGAAAAACTGTTTTTT
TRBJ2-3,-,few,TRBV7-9,CASSPTGLRALTDTQYF,TGTGCCAGCAGCCCGACGGGGTTGCGGGCCCTCACAGATACGCAGTATTTT
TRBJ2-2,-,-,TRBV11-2,CASSISLPNTGELFF,TGTGCCAGCAGCATCTCACTGCCTAACACCGGGGAGCTGTTTTTT
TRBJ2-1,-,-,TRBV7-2,CASSLFRIGEQFF,TGTGCCAGCAGCTTATTTCGGATCGGGGAGCAGTTCTTC
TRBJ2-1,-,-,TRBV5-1,CASSTQPGVPIAEQFF,TGCGCCAGCAGCACCCAGCCAGGGGTCCCGATAGCGGAGCAGTTCTTC
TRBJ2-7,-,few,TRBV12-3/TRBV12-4,CASRITSGEQYF,TGTGCCAGCAGAATTACATCGGGGGAGCAGTACTTC
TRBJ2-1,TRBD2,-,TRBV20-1,CSARALAGGGGEQFF,TGCAGTGCTAGGGCCCTAGCGGGAGGTGGAGGTGAGCAGTTCTTC
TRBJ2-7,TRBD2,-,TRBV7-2,CASSPGTIDYEQYF,TGTGCCAGCAGCCCCGGGACTATCGACTACGAGCAGTACTTC
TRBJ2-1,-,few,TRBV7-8,CASSLLLGEQFF,TGTGCCAGCAGCTTATTGCTGGGTGAGCAGTTCTTC
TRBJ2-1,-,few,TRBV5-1,CASSLVGTQIGNEQFF,TGCGCCAGCAGCTTGGTCGGGACCCAGATAGGCAATGAGCAGTTCTTC
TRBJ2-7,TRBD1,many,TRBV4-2,CASSQTSGTGHPYEQYF,TGTGCCAGCAGCCAAACCTCCGGGACAGGCCATCCCTACGAGCAGTACTTC
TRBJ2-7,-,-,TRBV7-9,CASSLVYPYEQYF,TGTGCCAGCAGCTTAGTCTACCCTTACGAGCAGTACTTC
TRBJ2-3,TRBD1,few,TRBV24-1,CATSDNFDRGLRNTQYF,TGTGCCACCAGTGATAACTTCGACAGGGGGCTCAGAAATACGCAGTATTTT
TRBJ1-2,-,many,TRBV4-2,CASSQAAPNGYTF,TGTGCCAGCAGCCAAGCCGCCCCAAATGGCTACACCTTC
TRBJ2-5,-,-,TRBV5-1,CASSKLQGETQYF,TGCGCCAGCAGTAAATTACAGGGCGAGACCCAGTACTTC
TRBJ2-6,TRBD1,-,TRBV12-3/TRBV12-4,CASRQTGGSGANVLTF,TGTGCCAGCAGGCAAACAGGGGGCTCTGGGGCCAACGTCCTGACTTTC
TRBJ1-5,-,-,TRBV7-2,CASSFAGGSNQPQHF,TGTGCCAGCAGCTTTGCCGGAGGGAGCAATCAGCCCCAGCATTTT
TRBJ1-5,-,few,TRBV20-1,CSARRGYNQPQHF,TGCAGTGCTAGGAGGGGGTACAATCAGCCCCAGCATTTT
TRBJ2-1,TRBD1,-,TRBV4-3,CASSPRTGVGEQFF,TGCGCCAGCAGCCCCCGGACAGGGGTAGGGGAGCAGTTCTTC
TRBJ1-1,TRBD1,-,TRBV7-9,CASSPGQGASTEAFF,TGTGCCAGCAGCCCCGGGCAGGGGGCAAGCACTGAAGCTTTCTTT
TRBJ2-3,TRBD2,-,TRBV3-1,CASSQDTRSGRRDTQYF,TGTGCCAGCAGCCAAGATACAAGAAGCGGGAGAAGGGATACGCAGTATTTT